This entry lists 6 T cell receptor beta chains sequenced from one sample in a study of T cell clones after liver transplantation. TCRdb keeps only in-frame clones here, not all; method: immunoSEQ multiplex PCR. The table lists tens of thousands of clones, less than 90% of them singletons. The starting material was CD4+ T cells from blood, obtained at the 22-month timepoint. The source of these receptors is a human patient who received a liver transplant. Some of these T cells may belong to the graft donor.

A few counts support this clone. V is TRBV7-2 and J is TRBJ2-7; tentatively, D is TRBD2 (5 bases). V was pared by 3 bases and J by 2 bases, with 14 bases between. The CDR3 runs to 15 residues. The germline V gene has CDR1 SGHTA and CDR2 FQGNSA. The CDR3 loop is CASSFRTRGTYEQYF. The CDR3 DNA reads TGTGCCAGCAGCTTTCGGACGCGAGGGACCTACGAGCAGTACTTC.

The rearrangement uses TRBV28 and TRBJ1-4; 7 nucleotides align to TRBD1. CDR3 length equals 11 residues. Germline assignment: CDR1 MDHEN and CDR2 SYDVKM. V shed 8 bases and J 14 bases; nucleotides not matched to a gene: 8. The CDR3 region is CASSGGGMLFF. Written as DNA, the CDR3 is TGTGCCAGCTCAGGGGGGGGGATGCTGTTTTTT. Full variable domain (remainder filled in from reference TRBV28 and TRBJ1-4): DVKVTQSSRYLVKRTGEKVFLECVQDMDHENMFWYRQDPGLGLRLIYFSYDVKMKEKGDIPEGYSVSREKKERFSLILESASTNQTSMYLCASSGGGMLFFGSGTQLSVL.

This clone occurred a few times. CDR3 sequence (DNA): TGTGCCAGCAGCTTGGGATGGGAGGCCAATCAGCCCCAGCATTTT. As protein: CASSLGWEANQPQHF. V and J are TRBV5-6 and TRBJ1-5; no definite D call. Germline loops: CDR1 SGHDT, CDR2 YYEEEE. V lost 0 bases and J lost 3, with 10 bases in between. The CDR3 sequence is 15 residues long.

The chain combines TRBV11-1 with TRBJ2-1; D is possibly TRBD2 (6 bases). The V and J ends lost 6 bases and 3 bases respectively, with 12 bases between them. In germline, CDR1 is SGHAT, CDR2 FQDESV (reference sequence). CDR3 length equals 14 residues. The CDR3 DNA is TGTGCCAGCAGTCAGTCGGGGGTCTACAATGAGCAGTTCTTC. It specifies CASSQSGVYNEQFF.

The chain carries TRBV5-6 and TRBJ2-3, with D possibly matching TRBD1 (6 bases). The germline V and J ends were trimmed by 4 bases and 5 bases, with 17 bases remaining between them. There are 15 residues in the CDR3. Per germline, CDR1 SGHDT and CDR2 YYEEEE. As DNA, the CDR3 is TGTGCCAGCAGCAAGGGACATGACGTCGTAGATACGCAGTATTTT. Its translation: CASSKGHDVVDTQYF.

This chain connects TRBV4-3 to TRBJ1-3; D is unresolved. CDR1 LGHNA and CDR2 YSLEER come from the germline V gene. This CDR3 is 17 amino acids long. V lost 4 bases and J lost 0, with 16 bases in between. The CDR3 protein is CASSLLVSAYSGNTIYF. In DNA, the CDR3 is TGCGCCAGCAGCCTCCTCGTGTCCGCTTACTCTGGAAACACCATATATTTT.